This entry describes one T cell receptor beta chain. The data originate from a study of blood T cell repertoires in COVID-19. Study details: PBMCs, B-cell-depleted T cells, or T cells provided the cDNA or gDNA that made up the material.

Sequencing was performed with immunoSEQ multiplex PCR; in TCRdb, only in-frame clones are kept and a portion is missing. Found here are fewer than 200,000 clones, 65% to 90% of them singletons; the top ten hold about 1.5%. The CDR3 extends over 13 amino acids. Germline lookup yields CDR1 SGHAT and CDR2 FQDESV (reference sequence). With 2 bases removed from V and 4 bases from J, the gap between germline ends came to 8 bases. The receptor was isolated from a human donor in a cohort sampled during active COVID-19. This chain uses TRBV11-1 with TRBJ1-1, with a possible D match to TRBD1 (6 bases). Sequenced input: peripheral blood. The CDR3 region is CASSLLGGTEAFF. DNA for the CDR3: TGTGCCAGCAGCTTATTAGGGGGCACTGAAGCTTTCTTT. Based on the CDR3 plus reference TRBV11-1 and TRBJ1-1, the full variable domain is EAEVAQSPRYKITEKSQAVAFWCDPISGHATLYWYRQILGQGPELLVQFQDESVVDDSQLPKDRFSAERLKGVDSTLKIQPAELGDSAMYLCASSLLGGTEAFFGQGTRLTVV.